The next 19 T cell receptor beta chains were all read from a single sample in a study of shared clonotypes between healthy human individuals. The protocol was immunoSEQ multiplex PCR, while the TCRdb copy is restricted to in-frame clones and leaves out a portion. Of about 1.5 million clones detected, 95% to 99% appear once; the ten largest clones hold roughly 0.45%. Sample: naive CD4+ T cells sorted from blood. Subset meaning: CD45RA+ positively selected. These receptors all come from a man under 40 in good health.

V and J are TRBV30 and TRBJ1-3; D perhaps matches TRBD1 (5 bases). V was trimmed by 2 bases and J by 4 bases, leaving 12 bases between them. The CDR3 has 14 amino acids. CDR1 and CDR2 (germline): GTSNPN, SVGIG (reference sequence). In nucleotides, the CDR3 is TGTGCCTGGAGTTGGGCCAGGGCAGGAAACACCATATATTTT. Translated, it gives CAWSWARAGNTIYF.

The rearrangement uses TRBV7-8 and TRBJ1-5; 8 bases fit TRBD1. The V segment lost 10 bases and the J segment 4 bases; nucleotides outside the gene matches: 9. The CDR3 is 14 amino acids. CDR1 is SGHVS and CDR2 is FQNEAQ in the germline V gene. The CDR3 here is CANLQGACNQPQHF. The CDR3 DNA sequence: TGTGCCAATCTCCAGGGGGCGTGTAATCAGCCCCAGCATTTT.

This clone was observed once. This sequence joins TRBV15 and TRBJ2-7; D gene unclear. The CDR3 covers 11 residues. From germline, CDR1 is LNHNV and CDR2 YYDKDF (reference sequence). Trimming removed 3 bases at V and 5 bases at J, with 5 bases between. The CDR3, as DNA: TGTGCCACCAGCAGGTTGGACGAGCAGTACTTC. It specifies CATSRLDEQYF.

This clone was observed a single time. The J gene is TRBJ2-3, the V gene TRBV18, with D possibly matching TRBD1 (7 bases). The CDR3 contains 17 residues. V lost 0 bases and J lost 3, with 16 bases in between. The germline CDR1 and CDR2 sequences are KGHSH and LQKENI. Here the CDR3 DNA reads TGTGCCAGCTCACCACCCAGGGGGGTTACACATACAGATACGCAGTATTTT. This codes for CASSPPRGVTHTDTQYF.

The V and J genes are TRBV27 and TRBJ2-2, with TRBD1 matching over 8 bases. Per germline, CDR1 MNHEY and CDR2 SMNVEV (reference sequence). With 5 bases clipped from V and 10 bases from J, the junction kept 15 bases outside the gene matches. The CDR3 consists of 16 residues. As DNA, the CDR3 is TGTGCCAGCAGTAAAATTGGACAGGGACCGACAAAGGAGCTGTTTTTT. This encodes CASSKIGQGPTKELFF.

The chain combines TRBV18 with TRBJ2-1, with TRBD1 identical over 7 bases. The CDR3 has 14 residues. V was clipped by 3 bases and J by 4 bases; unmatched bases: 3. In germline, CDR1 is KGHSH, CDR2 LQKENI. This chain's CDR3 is CASSPGQFYNEQFF. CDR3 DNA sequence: TGTGCCAGCTCACCGGGACAGTTTTACAATGAGCAGTTCTTC.

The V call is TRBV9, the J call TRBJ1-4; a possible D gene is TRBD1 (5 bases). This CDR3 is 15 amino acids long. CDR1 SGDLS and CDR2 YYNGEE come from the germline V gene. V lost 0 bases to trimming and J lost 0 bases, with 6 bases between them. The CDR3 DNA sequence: TGTGCCAGCAGCGTAGCGACAGCAACTAATGAAAAACTGTTTTTT. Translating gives CASSVATATNEKLFF. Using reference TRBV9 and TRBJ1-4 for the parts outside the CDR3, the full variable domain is DSGVTQTPKHLITATGQRVTLRCSPRSGDLSVYWYQQSLDQGLQFLIQYYNGEERAKGNILERFSAQQFPDLHSELNLSSLELGDSALYFCASSVATATNEKLFFGSGTQLSVL.

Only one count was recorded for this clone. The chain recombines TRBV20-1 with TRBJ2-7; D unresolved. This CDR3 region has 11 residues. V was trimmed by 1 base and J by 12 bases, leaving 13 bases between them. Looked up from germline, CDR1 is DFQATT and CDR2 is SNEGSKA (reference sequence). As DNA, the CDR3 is TGCAGTGCTAGAGCCCCGACCGAAGTGTACTTC. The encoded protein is CSARAPTEVYF.

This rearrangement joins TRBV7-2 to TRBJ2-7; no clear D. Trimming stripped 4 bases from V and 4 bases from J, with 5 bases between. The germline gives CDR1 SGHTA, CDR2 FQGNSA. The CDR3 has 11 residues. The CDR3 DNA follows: TGTGCCAGCAGCTACCAGTACGAGCAGTACTTC. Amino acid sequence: CASSYQYEQYF.

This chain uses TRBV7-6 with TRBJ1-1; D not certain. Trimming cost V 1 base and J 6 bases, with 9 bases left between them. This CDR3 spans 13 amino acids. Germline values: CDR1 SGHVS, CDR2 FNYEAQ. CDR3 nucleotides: TGTGCCAGCAGCTTAGGGGGTGGGGCTGAAGCTTTCTTT. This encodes CASSLGGGAEAFF.

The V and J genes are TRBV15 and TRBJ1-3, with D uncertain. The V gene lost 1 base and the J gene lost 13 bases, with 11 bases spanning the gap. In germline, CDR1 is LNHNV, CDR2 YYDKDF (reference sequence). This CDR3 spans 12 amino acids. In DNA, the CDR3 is TGTGCCACCAGCAGAGGGGCGCAGTCAATATATTTT. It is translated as CATSRGAQSIYF.

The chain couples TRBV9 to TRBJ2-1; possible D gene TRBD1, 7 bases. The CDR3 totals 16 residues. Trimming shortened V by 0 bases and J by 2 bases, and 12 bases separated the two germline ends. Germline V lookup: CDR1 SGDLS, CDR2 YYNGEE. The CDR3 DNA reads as TGTGCCAGCAGCGTAGCAGGGGGGCAGGCCTACAATGAGCAGTTCTTC. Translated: CASSVAGGQAYNEQFF.

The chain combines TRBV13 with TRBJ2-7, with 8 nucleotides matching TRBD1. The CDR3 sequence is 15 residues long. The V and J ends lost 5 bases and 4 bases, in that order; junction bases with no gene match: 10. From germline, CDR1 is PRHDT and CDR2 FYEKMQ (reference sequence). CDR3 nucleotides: TGTGCCAGCAGCCGCAGGGGGCTTGTCCCTTACGAGCAGTACTTC. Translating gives CASSRRGLVPYEQYF.

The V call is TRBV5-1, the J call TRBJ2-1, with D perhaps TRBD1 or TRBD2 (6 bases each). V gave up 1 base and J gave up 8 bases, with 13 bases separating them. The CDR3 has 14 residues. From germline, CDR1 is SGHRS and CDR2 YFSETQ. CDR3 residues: CASSLLSRGDEQFF. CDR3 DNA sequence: TGCGCCAGCAGCTTGTTGTCAAGGGGGGATGAGCAGTTCTTC.

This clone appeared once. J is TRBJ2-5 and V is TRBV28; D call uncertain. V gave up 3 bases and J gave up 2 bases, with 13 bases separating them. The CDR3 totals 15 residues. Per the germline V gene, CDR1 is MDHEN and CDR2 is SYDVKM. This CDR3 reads CASSLPSLGQETQYF. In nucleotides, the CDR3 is TGTGCCAGCAGTTTGCCTTCTTTGGGGCAAGAGACCCAGTACTTC.

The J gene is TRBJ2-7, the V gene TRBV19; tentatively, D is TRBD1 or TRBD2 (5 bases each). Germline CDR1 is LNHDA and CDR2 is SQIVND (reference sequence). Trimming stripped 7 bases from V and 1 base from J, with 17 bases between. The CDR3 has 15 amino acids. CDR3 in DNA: TGTGCCAGTACGGTGGGACGCAAGATTTCCTACGAGCAGTACTTC. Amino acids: CASTVGRKISYEQYF.

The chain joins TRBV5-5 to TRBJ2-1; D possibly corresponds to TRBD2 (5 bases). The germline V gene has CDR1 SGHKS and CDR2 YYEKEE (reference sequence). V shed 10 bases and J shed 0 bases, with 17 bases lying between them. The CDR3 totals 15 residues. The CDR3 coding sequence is TGTGCCTGTCTTTGGGGAGCTAGCTCCTACAATGAGCAGTTCTTC. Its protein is CACLWGASSYNEQFF.

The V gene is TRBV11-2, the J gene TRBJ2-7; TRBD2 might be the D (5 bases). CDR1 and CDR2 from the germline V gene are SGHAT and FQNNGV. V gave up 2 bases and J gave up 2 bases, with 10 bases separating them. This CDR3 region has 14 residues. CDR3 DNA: TGTGCCAGCAGCTTACGAGTAGCGACCTACGAGCAGTACTTC. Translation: CASSLRVATYEQYF.

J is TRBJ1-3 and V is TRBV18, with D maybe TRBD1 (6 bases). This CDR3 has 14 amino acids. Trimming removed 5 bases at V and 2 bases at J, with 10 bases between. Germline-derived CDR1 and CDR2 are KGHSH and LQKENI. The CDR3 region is CASSSTGTGNTIYF. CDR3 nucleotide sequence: TGTGCCAGCTCATCCACAGGGACTGGAAACACCATATATTTT. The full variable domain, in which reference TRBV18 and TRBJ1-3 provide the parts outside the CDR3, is NAGVMQNPRHLVRRRGQEARLRCSPMKGHSHVYWYRQLPEEGLKFMVYLQKENIIDESGMPKERFSAEFPKEGPSILRIQQVVRGDSAAYFCASSSTGTGNTIYFGEGSWLTVV.